These 29 T cell receptor beta chains originate from one sample sequenced in a study of blood T cell repertoires in COVID-19. TCRdb keeps only in-frame clones here, not all; method: immunoSEQ multiplex PCR. This sample has 130,000 to 150,000 clones; roughly 89% occur once, and the top ten carry around 0.91%. Sequenced input: peripheral blood. These receptors were taken from a woman aged 50 to 60 with acute or convalescent COVID-19.

The chain uses TRBV19 and TRBJ1-5; D possibly corresponds to TRBD1 (6 bases). The V and J ends lost 5 bases and 0 bases respectively, with 8 bases between them. CDR3 length equals 14 residues. The V gene's germline CDR1 is LNHDA and CDR2 SQIVND (reference sequence). The CDR3 protein is CASSEQGSNQPQHF. The CDR3 bases are TGTGCCAGTAGTGAACAGGGTAGCAATCAGCCCCAGCATTTT.

This chain uses TRBV3-1 (or the pseudogene TRBV3-2) with TRBJ2-3, with unresolved D. The CDR3 covers 12 residues. Trimming shortened V by 5 bases and J by 3 bases, and 6 bases separated the two germline ends. CDR1 LGHDT and CDR2 YNNKEL come from the germline V gene (reference sequence). The CDR3 reads CASSSETDTQYF. CDR3 bases: TGTGCCAGCAGCTCCGAGACAGATACGCAGTATTTT.

The chain recombines TRBV5-8 with TRBJ1-1, with D unresolved. CDR3 length: 13 residues. V was clipped by 3 bases and J by 2 bases, with 8 bases between them. From germline, CDR1 is SGHTS and CDR2 YDEGEE. The CDR3 protein is CASSSNGNTEAFF. CDR3 nucleotide sequence: TGTGCCAGCAGCTCTAACGGTAACACTGAAGCTTTCTTT.

The chain recombines TRBV5-1 with TRBJ1-2; 8 positions match TRBD1. V lost 0 bases, J lost 4 bases, and 11 bases stayed unmatched. The germline gives CDR1 SGHRS, CDR2 YFSETQ. The CDR3 is 17 residues long. The CDR3 DNA follows: TGCGCCAGCAGCTTGGACATTGGAGGAGACAGGGGCTATGGCTACACCTTC. Protein: CASSLDIGGDRGYGYTF.

The chain employs TRBV6-4 and TRBJ1-1; 7 bases line up with TRBD1. The length of the CDR3 is 13 residues. Trimming took 8 bases from V and 3 from J; bases not matched to a gene: 6. CDR1 and CDR2 from the germline V gene are MRHNA and SNTAGT. CDR3 nucleotides: TGTGCCAGCTCCATCGACAGGGACACTGAAGCTTTCTTT. Amino acids: CASSIDRDTEAFF.

The gene calls are TRBV5-1 and TRBJ1-3; 7 nucleotides match TRBD1. With 1 base clipped from V and 0 bases from J, the junction kept 4 bases outside the gene matches. This CDR3 region has 16 residues. CDR1 SGHRS and CDR2 YFSETQ come from the germline V gene. The CDR3 spells CASSLLGTASGNTIYF. For the CDR3, the DNA is TGCGCCAGCAGCTTGTTAGGGACAGCCTCTGGAAACACCATATATTTT.

This clone was seen once. The genes are TRBV5-4 and TRBJ2-3; 7 positions match TRBD1. CDR1 and CDR2 from the germline V gene are SGHNT and YYREEE (reference sequence). The junction had 6 bases not matched to a gene; V was cut back by 3 bases and J by 2 bases. The CDR3 sequence is 15 residues long. In DNA form, the CDR3 reads TGTGCCAGCAGCTCGTCGGGACAGAACACAGATACGCAGTATTTT. Protein: CASSSSGQNTDTQYF.

In regard to this clone: In the same sample, other DNA sequences code for this CDR3. The genes are TRBV5-4 and TRBJ1-2, with 8 bases aligning to TRBD1. Per the germline V gene, CDR1 is SGHNT and CDR2 is YYREEE (reference sequence). V gave up 2 bases and J gave up 2 bases; unmatched junction bases: 5. The CDR3 spans 15 residues. CDR3 region: CASSFGTGANYGYTF. The CDR3, as DNA: TGTGCCAGCAGCTTCGGGACAGGAGCCAACTATGGCTACACCTTC. Combining the CDR3 with reference TRBV5-4 and TRBJ1-2 gives the whole variable domain ETGVTQSPTHLIKTRGQQVTLRCSSQSGHNTVSWYQQALGQGPQFIFQYYREEENGRGNFPPRFSGLQFPNYSSELNVNALELDDSALYLCASSFGTGANYGYTFGSGTRLTVV.

This chain uses TRBV7-3 with TRBJ2-3; 7 bases line up with TRBD2. Germline CDR1 and CDR2: SGHTA and FQGTGA. This CDR3 is built from 15 residues. J gave up 1 base and V 5 bases, and 6 bases lay outside the gene matches. CDR3 loop: CASSAELARTDTQYF. CDR3 in DNA: TGTGCCAGCAGCGCCGAACTAGCGCGCACAGATACGCAGTATTTT. The full variable domain, rest sourced from reference TRBV7-3 and TRBJ2-3, is GAGVSQTPSNKVTEKGKYVELRCDPISGHTALYWYRQSLGQGPEFLIYFQGTGAADDSGLPNDRFFAVRPEGSVSTLKIQRTERGDSAVYLCASSAELARTDTQYFGPGTRLTVL.

The rearrangement joins TRBV10-2 to TRBJ2-4, with a weak D call TRBD1 (5 bases). Germline lookup yields CDR1 WSHSY and CDR2 SAAADI. The CDR3 is made up of 15 amino acids. Trimming took off 6 bases at V and 1 base at J, with 13 bases between the two ends. The CDR3 coding sequence is TGCGCCAGCAGCCCAGGGTACGGGGCCAAAAACATTCAGTACTTC. As protein: CASSPGYGAKNIQYF.

V is TRBV24-1 and J is TRBJ2-2; TRBD1 agrees at 7 bases. The V and J ends lost 5 bases and 2 bases, in that order; junction bases with no gene match: 4. The germline V gene encodes CDR1 KGHDR and CDR2 SFDVKD. This CDR3 is 15 amino acids long. Here the CDR3 reads CATSGDRDNTGELFF. As DNA, the CDR3 is TGTGCCACCAGTGGAGACAGGGATAACACCGGGGAGCTGTTTTTT.

The V and J genes are TRBV5-4 and TRBJ2-1, with D possibly matching TRBD2 (7 bases). Germline V gene data show CDR1 as SGHNT and CDR2 as YYREEE (reference sequence). This CDR3 contains 17 residues. Between the trimmed V and J ends, which lost 0 bases and 4 bases, there was a span of 17 bases. CDR3 nucleotides: TGTGCCAGCAGCTTGGGCGGGGGCTCCCAGGGTTACAATGAGCAGTTCTTC. Protein product: CASSLGGGSQGYNEQFF.

This chain's CDR3 is CSVDQGLASTDTQYF. CDR3 coding DNA: TGCAGCGTTGACCAGGGACTAGCTAGCACAGATACGCAGTATTTT. The chain has TRBV29-1 and TRBJ2-3, with 9 bases fitting TRBD2. The CDR3 consists of 15 residues. Germline values: CDR1 SQVTM, CDR2 ANQGSEA. V shed 3 bases and J 0 bases; nucleotides not matched to a gene: 4.

This clone was counted once. V usage is TRBV24-1 and J usage is TRBJ2-1, with 10 bases aligning to TRBD2. Germline CDR1 reads KGHDR; CDR2 reads SFDVKD. This CDR3 is 18 amino acids long. The J segment lost 0 bases and the V segment lost 3 bases, leaving 7 bases of the junction unmatched. CDR3 DNA: TGTGCCACCAGTGATCTTGCTAGCGGGGGTGTCTCCTACAATGAGCAGTTCTTC. Its protein product is CATSDLASGGVSYNEQFF.

The rearrangement uses TRBV12-5 and TRBJ1-1, with 7 nucleotides matching TRBD1. This CDR3 has 15 amino acids. V was clipped by 4 bases and J by 1 base; unmatched bases: 6. The germline CDR1 and CDR2 sequences are LGHNT and FRNRAP. The CDR3 DNA reads TGTGCTAGTGGTTGGAAAGGGGGCCCGAACACTGAAGCTTTCTTT. Amino acids: CASGWKGGPNTEAFF.

This clone was counted once. V and J are TRBV27 and TRBJ2-7; 9 nucleotides match TRBD1. CDR3 length: 14 residues. Germline V gene data show CDR1 as MNHEY and CDR2 as SMNVEV (reference sequence). V trimming: 6 bases; J trimming: 3 bases; junction bases outside the gene matches: 6. CDR3 sequence reads: CASSSGTGFYEQYF. In DNA, the CDR3 is TGTGCCAGCAGCTCCGGGACAGGGTTCTACGAGCAGTACTTC.

This sequence joins TRBV5-1 and TRBJ1-6; D is uncertain. Between the trimmed V and J ends, which lost 2 bases and 8 bases, there was a span of 14 bases. This CDR3 spans 15 amino acids. The V gene's germline CDR1 is SGHRS and CDR2 YFSETQ. CDR3 region: CASSFRGNGDSPLHF. The CDR3 nucleotides are TGCGCCAGCAGCTTTAGAGGGAATGGTGATTCACCCCTCCACTTT.

The chain couples TRBV9 to TRBJ2-3; 8 bases are a match to TRBD2. The J segment lost 0 bases and the V segment lost 0 bases, leaving 3 bases of the junction unmatched. This CDR3 has 16 residues. Germline lookup yields CDR1 SGDLS and CDR2 YYNGEE. The chain's CDR3 is CASSVVAGSSTDTQYF. CDR3 nucleotides: TGTGCCAGCAGCGTAGTAGCGGGATCTAGCACAGATACGCAGTATTTT.

This chain joins TRBV6-1 and TRBJ2-3; 8 positions match TRBD2. Germline V gives CDR1 MNHNS, CDR2 SASEGT. The CDR3 is 13 residues long. V was clipped by 3 bases and J by 8 bases; unmatched bases: 4. CDR3 sequence reads: CASSEDGRVTQYF. The CDR3 nucleotides read TGTGCCAGCAGTGAGGACGGGAGGGTTACGCAGTATTTT.

The rearrangement uses TRBV27 and TRBJ1-2; D remains unclear. This CDR3 comprises 13 residues. Germline V gene lookup returns CDR1 MNHEY and CDR2 SMNVEV (reference sequence). Trimming cost V 2 bases and J 2 bases, with 6 bases left between them. CDR3 protein: CASSLAENYGYTF. The DNA of the CDR3 is TGTGCCAGCAGTTTAGCTGAGAACTATGGCTACACCTTC.

The rearrangement joins TRBV28 to TRBJ1-4, with TRBD1 identical over 10 bases. Looked up from germline, CDR1 is MDHEN and CDR2 is SYDVKM. This CDR3 has 15 amino acids. With V trimmed by 5 bases and J by 5 bases, 5 bases remained unmatched. CDR3 sequence: CASSGPGQGNEKLFF. The CDR3 nucleotides read TGTGCCAGCAGTGGTCCGGGACAGGGGAATGAAAAACTGTTTTTT.

The chain uses TRBV27 and TRBJ1-2, with D possibly matching TRBD1 (6 bases). CDR1 is MNHEY, CDR2 SMNVEV, per germline (reference sequence). Trimming left V 5 bases short and J 8 bases short, with 15 bases between. The CDR3 length is 13 residues. The CDR3 DNA follows: TGTGCCAGCAGTCCGCCCACAGGGCCCGGCTACACCTTC. It specifies CASSPPTGPGYTF.

The V call is TRBV4-2, the J call TRBJ1-1; D unresolved. Germline-derived CDR1 and CDR2 are LGHNA and YNFKEQ. V was trimmed by 4 bases and J by 0 bases, leaving 6 bases between them. The CDR3 loop spans 13 amino acids. CDR3 coding DNA: TGTGCCAGCAGCCCACAGATGAACACTGAAGCTTTCTTT. Its translation is CASSPQMNTEAFF.

The chain links TRBV27 to TRBJ1-2; D perhaps matches TRBD1 (5 bases). CDR1 is MNHEY and CDR2 is SMNVEV in the germline V gene (reference sequence). Trimming shortened V by 3 bases and J by 3 bases, and 8 bases separated the two germline ends. The CDR3 is 13 residues long. CDR3 protein: CASSLAGDYGYTF. CDR3 nucleotides: TGTGCCAGCAGTTTGGCGGGGGACTATGGCTACACCTTC.

The J gene is TRBJ1-1, the V gene TRBV3-1 (or the pseudogene TRBV3-2); D remains ambiguous. Germline V gives CDR1 LGHDT, CDR2 YNNKEL (reference sequence). The CDR3 is 14 residues long. V was cut by 2 bases and J by 4 bases, with 11 bases left in between. CDR3 region: CASSQYDSGTEAFF. Written as DNA, the CDR3 is TGTGCCAGCAGCCAATATGACTCCGGCACTGAAGCTTTCTTT.

The chain employs TRBV3-1 (or the pseudogene TRBV3-2) and TRBJ2-7; maybe TRBD2 (6 bases). V lost 4 bases to trimming and J lost 0 bases, with 16 bases between them. The CDR3 totals 16 residues. Germline lookup yields CDR1 LGHDT and CDR2 YNNKEL (reference sequence). The CDR3 reads CASSLGLLAGSYEQYF. The DNA for the CDR3 is TGTGCCAGCAGCCTGGGACTTTTAGCAGGCTCCTACGAGCAGTACTTC.

This clone has just a few counts. V and J are TRBV25-1 and TRBJ1-6; D call uncertain. CDR3 length: 13 amino acids. Deletions cut 1 base from V and 7 bases from J, with 5 bases between. Per the germline V gene, CDR1 is MGHDK and CDR2 is SYGVNS. The CDR3 region has the DNA TGTGCCAGCAGTGAATTGAGCAATTCACCCCTCCACTTT. Its translation is CASSELSNSPLHF.

The rearrangement joins TRBV28 to TRBJ2-7, with 15 bases matching TRBD2. CDR1 and CDR2 (germline): MDHEN, SYDVKM. This CDR3 region has 19 residues. The V and J ends lost 5 bases and 0 bases, in that order; junction bases with no gene match: 11. In nucleotides, the CDR3 is TGTGCCAGCAGTCTCGGGACTAGCGGGGGGCCCCCCAGCTCCTACGAGCAGTACTTC. Its translation: CASSLGTSGGPPSSYEQYF.

The rearrangement links TRBV4-2 to TRBJ1-2; D might be TRBD1 (5 bases). The germline gives CDR1 LGHNA, CDR2 YNFKEQ. V lost 6 bases, J lost 2 bases, and 16 bases lay in between. There are 15 residues in the CDR3. Here the CDR3 reads CASSRGIDRNYGYTF. CDR3 nucleotide sequence: TGTGCCAGCAGTCGAGGAATCGACAGAAACTATGGCTACACCTTC.